A selection of T cell receptor beta chains follows, all from one sample in a study of blood T cell repertoires in COVID-19. Method: immunoSEQ multiplex PCR; TCRdb's copy keeps in-frame clones and lacks some. The table lists about 230,000 clones, over 70% of them singletons, with approximately 7.2% in the top ten. Sequenced sample: peripheral blood. These receptors were obtained from a woman older than 75 with acute or convalescent COVID-19. Both conserved end residues are part of each CDR3.

>TRBJ1-2|TRBV25-1
CASSEYSGGARGYTF
>TRBJ2-2|TRBV11-2
CASSFDSYTGELFF
>TRBJ1-6|TRBV15
CATSLGGAGALHF
>TRBJ1-3|TRBV20-1
CSARVRNTIYF
>TRBJ2-1|TRBV4-1
CASSQDDTYNEQFF
>TRBJ1-3|TRBV7-4
CASSLGPPSVTESSGNTIYF
>TRBJ2-2|TRBV7-9
CASSSPSGSLNTGELFF
>TRBJ1-6|TRBV27
CASRSPWDRNSPLHF
>TRBJ2-7|TRBV11-1
CASSQSGGLSYEQYF
>TRBJ2-6|TRBV10-2
CASSPEGGANVLTF
>TRBJ2-2|TRBV5-4
CASSIGLAGGNTGELFF
>TRBJ2-1|TRBV14
CASSRVGAAYNEQFF
>TRBJ1-1|TRBV7-2
CASSFAGYTEAFF
>TRBJ2-7|TRBV6-5
CATSRQGNYEQYF
>TRBJ2-1|TRBV6-5
CASNWAGGYNEQFF
>TRBJ1-5|TRBV12-2
CASRRGGLEPQHF
>TRBJ1-3|TRBV5-1
CASSLALDRISSGNTIYF
>TRBJ2-7|TRBV27
CASRPRQGAFYEQYF
>TRBJ1-5|TRBV19
CASSPRSYSNQPQHF
>TRBJ1-2|TRBV6-5
CASSNGLARGGYTF
>TRBJ2-5|TRBV5-1
CASRASGYQETQYF
>TRBJ1-2|TRBV7-9
CASSKPGQGVLGYTF
>TRBJ1-6|TRBV2
CAGTGSSYNSPLHF
>TRBJ2-5|TRBV27
CASSSYFRDSQETQYF
>TRBJ2-3|TRBV29-1
CSVVLTDTQYF
>TRBJ1-1|TRBV25-1
CASSKTGAITEAFF
>TRBJ2-5|TRBV12-5
CASGPLSGETQYF
>TRBJ2-7|TRBV5-1
CASSLTGDPPRF
>TRBJ1-2|TRBV5-1
CASSLSGDRNYGYTF
>TRBJ2-1|TRBV4-1
CASSQASGTGLVNEQFF
>TRBJ2-1|TRBV13
CASSSRHRGSWEGVSWTGNEQFF
>TRBJ2-2|TRBV3-1/TRBV3-2
CASSLTSGGPGGELFF
>TRBJ2-7|TRBV28
CASSFPGQSYEQYF
>TRBJ2-7|TRBV2
CASSENWGRGYEQYF
>TRBJ2-3|TRBV7-8
CASSSEQTGGTDTQYF
>TRBJ2-2|TRBV28
CASTRQGPNTGELFF
>TRBJ2-2|TRBV15
CATSREDRNTGELFF
>TRBJ2-5|TRBV19
CASRGRGAAQETQYF
>TRBJ2-7|TRBV7-2
CASSFVQGHYEQYF
>TRBJ1-1|TRBV19
CASSSTGDTEAFF
>TRBJ2-7|TRBV5-1
CASSPGGTGYEQYF
>TRBJ1-5|TRBV11-2
CASSLEIRSEGPQHF
>TRBJ2-7|TRBV12-3/TRBV12-4
CASSLGQGREQYF
>TRBJ1-5|TRBV7-2
CASSYQGTQPQHF
>TRBJ2-7|TRBV7-2
CASSLQAGGPHEQYF
>TRBJ1-1|TRBV5-1
CASSYGQGNTEAFF
>TRBJ1-3|TRBV4-1
CASSQLDRSSGNTIYF
>TRBJ1-1|TRBV10-3
CAISESSGEAFF
>TRBJ2-2|TRBV19
CASSTQALNTGELFF